The 16 T cell receptor beta chains listed next were all sequenced from one sample in a study of shared clonotypes between healthy human individuals. Terminally differentiated effector memory CD45RA+ cells were excluded by CCR7 positive selection of CD45RO-negative cells. Assay used: immunoSEQ multiplex PCR; TCRdb lists only in-frame clones, some missing. The sample shows about 2.1 million clones, around 93% of them seen only once. Input material: naive CD8+ T cells from PBMCs. All receptors come from a man younger than 30 in good health. Some clones in this sample may be carry-over from other donors' samples.

This chain uses TRBV6-1 with TRBJ2-3; possibly TRBD2 for D (5 bases). This CDR3 is built from 16 residues. The germline gives CDR1 MNHNS, CDR2 SASEGT. Trimming cost V 1 base and J 2 bases, with 13 bases left between them. CDR3 loop: CASSEGVALYTDTQYF. Written as DNA, the CDR3 is TGTGCCAGCAGTGAAGGTGTAGCGCTATACACAGATACGCAGTATTTT.

This clone showed up just once. The rearrangement uses TRBV7-2 and TRBJ2-7; no clear D. Trimming took off 1 base at V and 2 bases at J, with 6 bases between the two ends. The CDR3 extends over 13 amino acids. The germline gives CDR1 SGHTA, CDR2 FQGNSA. The CDR3 nucleotides are TGTGCCAGCAGCTTAGGAGCTACCTACGAGCAGTACTTC. It encodes CASSLGATYEQYF.

The chain recombines TRBV7-2 with TRBJ2-3; TRBD2 matches at 7 bases. J gave up 6 bases and V 1 base, and 13 bases lay outside the gene matches. The CDR3 spans 17 residues. CDR1 SGHTA and CDR2 FQGNSA come from the germline V gene. The CDR3 region is CASSLVGGRALGDTQYF. The CDR3 bases are TGTGCCAGCAGCTTAGTTGGAGGGAGGGCCCTCGGGGATACGCAGTATTTT.

The rearrangement uses TRBV5-1 and TRBJ2-2; D remains ambiguous. The CDR3 spans 15 residues. Germline V gene sequence: CDR1 SGHRS, CDR2 YFSETQ. Trimming stripped 8 bases from V and 6 bases from J, with 20 bases between. The chain's CDR3 is CASIVDMYSPGELFF. For the CDR3, the DNA is TGCGCCAGTATTGTTGACATGTATTCTCCCGGGGAGCTGTTTTTT.

The gene calls are TRBV7-2 and TRBJ2-7; 9 bases align to TRBD1. CDR1 and CDR2 (germline): SGHTA, FQGNSA. Trimming removed 8 bases from V and 7 bases from J; junction bases left unmatched: 12. This CDR3 contains 14 residues. DNA of the CDR3: TGTGCCAGCGGCGTGGGGGGACAGGGACAGGAGCAGTACTTC. It specifies CASGVGGQGQEQYF.

This clone was picked up one time. The chain recombines TRBV7-3 with TRBJ2-2; 10 nucleotides match TRBD1. There are 15 residues in the CDR3. Trimming cost V 8 bases and J 5 bases; bases outside gene matches: 8. In germline, CDR1 is SGHTA, CDR2 FQGTGA. CDR3 bases: TGTGCCAGCGGAAACGGACAGGGGGTTACCGGGGAGCTGTTTTTT. Translated, it gives CASGNGQGVTGELFF.

Remarks on this clone: The same CDR3 arises from other DNA sequences in this sample as well. This chain uses TRBV19 with TRBJ2-5; D is unclear. The germline CDR1 and CDR2 sequences are LNHDA and SQIVND (reference sequence). The CDR3 has 13 amino acids. The germline V and J ends were trimmed by 0 bases and 3 bases, with 5 bases remaining between them. CDR3 sequence (DNA): TGTGCCAGTAGTATAGACATTGAAGAGACCCAGTACTTC. Its protein is CASSIDIEETQYF.

The rearrangement links TRBV11-2 to TRBJ1-1; TRBD1 agrees at 10 bases. This CDR3 comprises 16 residues. Germline CDR1 is SGHAT and CDR2 is FQNNGV. Unmatched junction bases numbered 8, after V lost 4 bases and J lost 3 bases. CDR3 nucleotide sequence: TGTGCCAGCAGCTCCAGGGACAGGGGATATGACACTGAAGCTTTCTTT. The encoded protein is CASSSRDRGYDTEAFF.

The V and J genes are TRBV15 and TRBJ2-7, with no clear D. Trimming left V 4 bases short and J 0 bases short, with 7 bases between. Germline V gives CDR1 LNHNV, CDR2 YYDKDF (reference sequence). The CDR3 extends over 13 amino acids. CDR3 bases: TGTGCCACCAGCATTACCTCCTCCTACGAGCAGTACTTC. This encodes CATSITSSYEQYF.

The chain has TRBV11-2 and TRBJ1-2; a possible D gene is TRBD1 (6 bases). Germline CDR1 reads SGHAT; CDR2 reads FQNNGV. V was pared by 5 bases and J by 4 bases, with 17 bases between. CDR3 length equals 15 residues. The CDR3 sequence is CASSPGGGGGYGYTF. In DNA form, the CDR3 reads TGTGCCAGCAGCCCCGGGGGAGGGGGAGGCTATGGCTACACCTTC.

The genes are TRBV5-1 and TRBJ2-1; D not certain. The V gene's germline CDR1 is SGHRS and CDR2 YFSETQ. Trimming left V 4 bases short and J 10 bases short, with 6 bases between. The CDR3 is made up of 10 amino acids. CDR3 in DNA: TGCGCCAGCAGCGGCCTAGAGCAGTTCTTC. It yields the protein CASSGLEQFF. The full variable domain, completed using reference TRBV5-1 and TRBJ2-1, is KAGVTQTPRYLIKTRGQQVTLSCSPISGHRSVSWYQQTPGQGLQFLFEYFSETQRNKGNFPGRFSGRQFSNSRSEMNVSTLELGDSALYLCASSGLEQFFGPGTRLTVL.

The CDR3, as DNA: TGTGCCAGCAGCAGGGACAGGGGGGGAATGAACACTGAAGCTTTCTTT. Protein sequence: CASSRDRGGMNTEAFF. The V and J genes are TRBV5-6 and TRBJ1-1; 11 bases fit TRBD1. Germline V gene sequence: CDR1 SGHDT, CDR2 YYEEEE. The CDR3 extends over 16 amino acids. V shed 4 bases, J shed 0 bases, and the junction held 5 bases outside the gene matches. Full variable domain (remainder filled in from reference TRBV5-6 and TRBJ1-1): DAGVTQSPTHLIKTRGQQVTLRCSPKSGHDTVSWYQQALGQGPQFIFQYYEEEERQRGNFPDRFSGHQFPNYSSELNVNALLLGDSALYLCASSRDRGGMNTEAFFGQGTRLTVV.

Regarding this clone: The identical CDR3 is also encoded by other nucleotide sequences in the sample. The V and J genes are TRBV7-9 and TRBJ2-3, with 11 nucleotides matching TRBD2. The CDR3 is made up of 15 amino acids. Germline loops: CDR1 SEHNR, CDR2 FQNEAQ (reference sequence). With V trimmed by 6 bases and J by 2 bases, 4 bases remained unmatched. The CDR3 region has the DNA TGTGCCAGCAGTCCGACTAGCGGGGTCACAGATACGCAGTATTTT. This encodes CASSPTSGVTDTQYF.

This chain uses TRBV13 with TRBJ2-7; 13 nucleotides agree with TRBD2. The ends lost 5 bases at V and 3 bases at J; junction bases unmatched: 10. CDR3 length: 17 amino acids. From germline, CDR1 is PRHDT and CDR2 FYEKMQ (reference sequence). The CDR3 spells CASSPRTSGSFRYEQYF. CDR3 nucleotide sequence: TGTGCCAGCAGCCCGAGGACTAGCGGGAGTTTTCGCTACGAGCAGTACTTC.

V gene TRBV25-1 combines with J gene TRBJ1-4; tentative D call: TRBD1 (5 bases). Trimming took 3 bases from V and 3 from J, leaving 11 bases between them. The CDR3 contains 15 residues. Germline CDR1 reads MGHDK; CDR2 reads SYGVNS. The CDR3 DNA is TGTGCCAGCAGTGATCCGACAGAGCCTAATGAAAAACTGTTTTTT. This translates into CASSDPTEPNEKLFF.

This clone was found once. The chain is built from TRBV18 and TRBJ1-2; the match to TRBD1 covers 8 bases. The CDR3 has 15 residues. Germline trimming cut 4 bases from V and 6 bases from J; bases unmatched to any gene: 10. Germline CDR1 is KGHSH and CDR2 is LQKENI. The CDR3 nucleotides read TGTGCCAGCTCACTGAGACCCCAGGGGGCAGATGGCTACACCTTC. Its protein product is CASSLRPQGADGYTF.